The 13 T cell receptor beta chains listed next were all sequenced from one sample in a study of graft-versus-host responses after intestinal transplantation. Data came from immunoSEQ multiplex PCR; TCRdb stores just in-frame clones and leaves some out. The sample contains 75,000 to 90,000 clones, roughly nine tenths of which appear only once. The antigens these receptors bind are not known. The material was unstimulated CD4+ T cells sorted from spleen or lymph node cells, obtained before intestinal transplant. The receptors come from a human donor who received an intestinal transplant.

The chain recombines TRBV2 with TRBJ1-4, with D hard to call. The CDR3 has 13 residues. The germline gives CDR1 SNHLY, CDR2 FYNNEI. V was shortened by 8 bases and J by 5 bases, with 12 bases between the two germline ends. CDR3: CASFWQANEKLFF. Written as DNA, the CDR3 is TGTGCCAGCTTTTGGCAGGCCAATGAAAAACTGTTTTTT. The entire variable domain, with the rest obtained from reference TRBV2 and TRBJ1-4, is as follows: EPEVTQTPSHQVTQMGQEVILRCVPISNHLYFYWYRQILGQKVEFLVSFYNNEISEKSEIFDDQFSVERPDGSNFTLKIRSTKLEDSAMYFCASFWQANEKLFFGSGTQLSVL.

The chain uses TRBV4-2 and TRBJ2-5; D not certain. Germline lookup yields CDR1 LGHNA and CDR2 YNFKEQ. The CDR3 is made up of 13 amino acids. V lost 0 bases and J lost 5, with 7 bases in between. The CDR3 bases are TGTGCCAGCAGCCAAGAGAGCGTGGAGACCCAGTACTTC. Its protein is CASSQESVETQYF.

The genes are TRBV15 and TRBJ2-1; 10 nucleotides align to TRBD2. The CDR3 runs 17 residues. J was trimmed by 6 bases and V by 0 bases; bases with no gene match: 8. CDR1 is LNHNV, CDR2 YYDKDF, per germline (reference sequence). The CDR3 nucleotides are TGTGCCACCAGCAGAGATCCTGTAGCGGGGGGCTCCAATGAGCAGTTCTTC. Translating it yields CATSRDPVAGGSNEQFF. The whole variable domain, remainder taken from reference TRBV15 and TRBJ2-1, is DAMVIQNPRYQVTQFGKPVTLSCSQTLNHNVMYWYQQKSSQAPKLLFHYYDKDFNNEADTPDNFQSRRPNTSFCFLDIRSPGLGDTAMYLCATSRDPVAGGSNEQFFGPGTRLTVL.

V usage is TRBV5-1 and J usage is TRBJ1-6, with 10 bases matching TRBD1. V shed 0 bases and J 7 bases; nucleotides not matched to a gene: 1. CDR1 is SGHRS, CDR2 YFSETQ, per germline. The CDR3 is 15 residues long. CDR3 coding DNA: TGCGCCAGCAGCTTGGTGGGACAGGGGAATTCACCCCTCCACTTT. This translates into CASSLVGQGNSPLHF. Combining the CDR3 with reference TRBV5-1 and TRBJ1-6 gives the whole variable domain KAGVTQTPRYLIKTRGQQVTLSCSPISGHRSVSWYQQTPGQGLQFLFEYFSETQRNKGNFPGRFSGRQFSNSRSEMNVSTLELGDSALYLCASSLVGQGNSPLHFGNGTRLTVT.

V usage is TRBV7-6 and J usage is TRBJ1-1; a weak D match, TRBD1 (6 bases). The germline V gene encodes CDR1 SGHVS and CDR2 FNYEAQ. The CDR3 runs 14 residues. V was shortened by 5 bases and J by 5 bases, with 15 bases between the two germline ends. The CDR3 spells CASSPRGARTEAFF. CDR3 coding DNA: TGTGCCAGCAGCCCCCGGGGGGCTCGAACTGAAGCTTTCTTT.

The J gene is TRBJ2-4, the V gene TRBV21-1; TRBD2 is the table's D call and was not checked against the DNA. TRBV21-1 is given as a pseudogene. The CDR3 spans 15 residues. CDR3 residues: CASSKGGGGVNIQYF. CDR3 in DNA: TGTGCCAGCAGCAAAGGAGGTGGGGGGGTAAACATTCAGTACTTC.

CDR3 nucleotides: TGTGCCAGCAGTGGTGGGACTAGCGGGAGGACAGAGCAGTTCTTC. Residues: CASSGGTSGRTEQFF. The rearrangement links TRBV2 to TRBJ2-1, with TRBD2 matching 15 bases. The length of the CDR3 is 15 residues. Germline-derived CDR1 and CDR2 are SNHLY and FYNNEI. V lost 4 bases, J lost 10 bases, and 5 bases stayed unmatched.

A few counts support this clone. The J gene is TRBJ2-2, the V gene TRBV7-9; 8 nucleotides match TRBD1. The J segment lost 1 base and the V segment lost 5 bases, leaving 6 bases of the junction unmatched. Germline CDR1 is SEHNR and CDR2 is FQNEAQ (reference sequence). The CDR3 is 16 residues long. This CDR3 is CASSPHRGWNTGELFF. CDR3 nucleotides: TGTGCCAGCAGCCCCCACAGGGGGTGGAACACCGGGGAGCTGTTTTTT.

About this clone: Other DNA sequences in the sample encode the same CDR3. J is TRBJ2-7 and V is TRBV18, with 9 positions matching TRBD1. The junction had 5 bases not matched to a gene; V was cut back by 6 bases and J by 2 bases. The CDR3 extends over 14 amino acids. In germline, CDR1 is KGHSH, CDR2 LQKENI. The CDR3 nucleotides are TGTGCCAGCTCCCCGGGACAGGGACCCTACGAGCAGTACTTC. This encodes CASSPGQGPYEQYF.

The V gene is TRBV5-4, the J gene TRBJ2-5; TRBD2 might be the D (5 bases). Germline V CDR1 and CDR2: SGHNT, YYREEE (reference sequence). The CDR3 is 15 residues long. The germline V and J ends were trimmed by 2 bases and 2 bases, with 13 bases remaining between them. Here the CDR3 reads CASSLFNRGQETQYF. CDR3 coding DNA: TGTGCCAGCAGCTTATTTAATCGGGGACAAGAGACCCAGTACTTC.

The rearrangement links TRBV7-9 to TRBJ2-1; tentative D call: TRBD1 (6 bases). V was shortened by 4 bases and J by 9 bases, with 10 bases between the two germline ends. The CDR3 spans 12 residues. CDR1 is SEHNR and CDR2 is FQNEAQ in the germline V gene (reference sequence). The CDR3 region has the DNA TGTGCCAGCAGCTCCTCCAGGGGTGAGCAGTTCTTC. Its protein is CASSSSRGEQFF.

This rearrangement joins TRBV19 to TRBJ2-2, with D possibly TRBD2 on 5 matching bases. Deletions cut 6 bases from V and 0 bases from J, with 8 bases between. From germline, CDR1 is LNHDA and CDR2 SQIVND (reference sequence). This CDR3 spans 14 amino acids. The CDR3: CASSPDSNTGELFF. The CDR3 DNA reads TGTGCCAGTAGCCCGGACTCGAACACCGGGGAGCTGTTTTTT.

This clone was counted only a few times. This chain connects TRBV29-1 to TRBJ2-3, with D maybe TRBD2 (5 bases). The germline V gene has CDR1 SQVTM and CDR2 ANQGSEA. V lost 6 bases, J lost 0 bases, and 10 bases lay in between. CDR3 length: 13 amino acids. The CDR3 DNA is TGCAGCGTCTCGGGGTTTAGCACAGATACGCAGTATTTT. Its protein product is CSVSGFSTDTQYF.